This T cell receptor beta chain was recorded in a study of CD8+CD57+ T cells in acquired aplastic anemia. As for the study in general: Sorted CD4+ and CD8+ cells yielded DNA averaging roughly 3.3 ug. In CD4+ cells, healthy donors produced an average of about 10 million reads. Findings and limits, study-wide: Patients and controls had in common 25 to 30 CD8+ CDR3 sequences. Levels of CD8+ Simpson's diversity were not significantly distinct in patients versus controls.

Notes on this clonotype: Its antigen is unidentified.

Trimming shortened V by 4 bases and J by 5 bases, and 13 bases separated the two germline ends. There are 14 residues in the CDR3. Germline CDR1 is KGHDR and CDR2 is SFDVKD. It was genomic DNA that served as the template for profiling TCR beta VDJ and CDR3. TCRdb used MiXCR to reprocess the reads, holding one entry per CDR3 protein. This table has some 200,000 distinct CDR3 sequences, 61% appearing once. The J gene is TRBJ1-2, the V gene TRBV24-1; D gene ambiguous. Material: sorted CD4+, CD8+, or CD8+CD57+ T cells (not recorded which) from PBMCs. This receptor was taken from a human donor in good health. This CDR3 is CATSDPTDSYGYTF. As DNA, the CDR3 is TGTGCCACCAGTGACCCCACAGACTCTTATGGCTACACCTTC.